This entry is about one T cell receptor (beta chain). The repertoire was sequenced with immunoSEQ multiplex PCR; TCRdb's copy has only in-frame clones and lacks some. This sample has 35,000 to 45,000 clones, with about 91% found just once. This record belongs to a study of graft-versus-host responses after intestinal transplantation. From germline, CDR1 is MDHEN and CDR2 SYDVKM. Trimming at V came to 6 bases and at J to 1 base, leaving 11 bases not matched to a gene. This CDR3 spans 17 amino acids. This specimen was PBMCs, taken 524 days after transplant. The origin of this receptor is a human patient who received an intestinal transplant, so some T cells may come from the graft donor. The V gene is TRBV28, the J gene TRBJ2-3, with 9 bases fitting TRBD1. The CDR3 loop reads CASRTGGRRIGTDTQYF. The CDR3 DNA sequence: TGTGCCAGCAGAACAGGGGGCCGTCGTATTGGCACAGATACGCAGTATTTT.